This T cell receptor beta chain was identified in a study of blood T cell repertoires in COVID-19. The wider study: Sources were T cells, B-cell-depleted T cells, or PBMCs; the material itself was cDNA or gDNA.

Sequencing used immunoSEQ multiplex PCR; TCRdb keeps in-frame clones, though not all of them. The repertoire has 350,000 to 450,000 clones, roughly 90% of them found once; the top ten carry over 1%. Germline values: CDR1 MNHNY, CDR2 SVGAGI (reference sequence). The V gene end was trimmed by 4 bases and the J gene end by 2 bases; junction bases not matched to a gene: 2. The CDR3 totals 14 residues. This clonotype was sampled from a man aged 40-50 years with acute or convalescent COVID-19. The J gene is TRBJ2-7, the V gene TRBV6-6, with 10 bases lining up with TRBD1. The material sequenced was peripheral blood. CDR3 sequence (DNA): TGTGCCAGCAGTTGGACAGGGGGGACCTACGAGCAGTACTTC. Its protein product is CASSWTGGTYEQYF.